The entry below gives a single T cell receptor (beta chain) sequence along with its context. The data were obtained in a study of control samples from healthy donors and cancer patients. V was clipped by 4 bases and J by 5 bases; unmatched bases: 13. CDR3 length: 16 amino acids. Germline V gene data show CDR1 as SGHKS and CDR2 as YYEKEE (reference sequence). Generated by immunoSEQ multiplex PCR, the TCRdb table keeps only in-frame clones and is missing some. Among about 160,000 clones listed, roughly 95% were seen once. V gene TRBV5-5 combines with J gene TRBJ2-3; TRBD2 aligns across 7 bases. The sequence was collected from a young woman in good health. The sequenced sample was blood. CDR3 loop: CASSPLMGSGGDTQYF. CDR3 bases: TGTGCCAGCAGCCCTCTGATGGGGTCGGGGGGAGATACGCAGTATTTT.